This TCR beta chain was recorded in a study of T cell responses to AZD1222 COVID-19 vaccine. V gave up 1 base and J gave up 4 bases, with 11 bases separating them. The CDR3 spans 14 residues. Germline values: CDR1 MNHEY, CDR2 SMNVEV (reference sequence). On this clone itself: The antigen is not known.

Study-wide results and caveats: White British ancestry dominated among donors, who included more females, and clonal diversity was possibly underestimated. Across spike, vaccine-associated CD4 TCRs were found, dominant at 160-218 and 743-854.

The protocol was immunoSEQ multiplex PCR, while the TCRdb copy is restricted to in-frame clones and leaves out a portion. The top ten hold roughly 1.4% of the sample, which has some 180,000 clones, around 92% seen once. The chain employs TRBV27 and TRBJ2-7; tentative D call: TRBD1 (6 bases). The sample was peripheral blood, taken on day 0 of AZD1222 vaccination. The receptor comes from an adult in good health. CDR3: CASSLWVQGYEQYF. The CDR3 DNA is TGTGCCAGCAGTTTATGGGTCCAGGGGTACGAGCAGTACTTC.